The 29 T cell receptor beta chains presented below share a single source sample, sequenced in a study of T cell clonality in common variable immunodeficiency. Using immunoSEQ multiplex PCR, the repertoire was profiled, and TCRdb retains in-frame clones only, with some absent. The profile covers 35,000 to 55,000 clones, none occurring a single time. The sequenced sample consisted of peripheral blood mononuclear cells. These receptors were taken from a person between 18 and 70 years old in good health.

This clone was seen at least ten times. Sequencing ends 3 residues short of the CDR3 end; the germline J gene provides the rest. This sequence joins TRBV18 and TRBJ1-4; no firm D call. The CDR3 runs 14 residues. Germline V lookup: CDR1 KGHSH, CDR2 LQKENI. V shed 3 bases and J shed 5 bases, with 10 bases lying between them. CDR3 protein: CASSPDMTNEKLFF. The covered CDR3 bases are TGTGCCAGCTCACCCGACATGACAAATGAAAAA. Full variable domain (outside the CDR3, taken from reference TRBV18 and TRBJ1-4): NAGVMQNPRHLVRRRGQEARLRCSPMKGHSHVYWYRQLPEEGLKFMVYLQKENIIDESGMPKERFSAEFPKEGPSILRIQQVVRGDSAAYFCASSPDMTNEKLFFGSGTQLSVL.

This clone appeared many times. Read coverage stops 3 residues before the CDR3 terminus; the germline J gene supplies the remainder. V and J are TRBV5-1 and TRBJ2-7; D is perhaps TRBD1 or TRBD2 (7 bases each). The V end lost 5 bases, the J end lost 4 bases, and 16 bases lay between the germline ends. From germline, CDR1 is SGHRS and CDR2 YFSETQ. The length of the CDR3 is 14 residues. The CDR3 DNA, read in part, is TGCGCCAGCAGAGAGGGGGCGGGAGCATACGAG. It yields the protein CASREGAGAYE. The complete CDR3 sequence is CASREGAGAYEQYF.

This clone occurred a few times. The read ends 3 residues shy of where the CDR3 ends; the end is completed using the germline J gene. Other DNA sequences in this specimen translate into the identical CDR3. This rearrangement joins TRBV18 to TRBJ2-2, with 9 bases matching TRBD1. CDR3 length: 15 residues. Per germline, CDR1 KGHSH and CDR2 LQKENI. The CDR3 region is CASSPPGQGSEKLFF. The CDR3 bases that were read are TGTGCCAGCTCACCACCGGGACAGGGAAGTGAGAAG.

In its sample, this clone was seen many times. The read halts 3 residues ahead of the CDR3 end, with the missing end drawn from the germline J gene. The rearrangement links TRBV20-1 to TRBJ2-5, with TRBD2 identical over 7 bases. The CDR3 is 13 residues long. The germline CDR1 and CDR2 sequences are DFQATT and SNEGSKA (reference sequence). V lost 6 bases and J lost 2; bases outside the gene matches: 6. CDR3 bases read: TGCAGTGCCCCTCGGGGGGAACAAGAGACC. Protein product: CSAPRGEQET. The full CDR3 protein is CSAPRGEQETQYF.

This clone has a count of ten or more. The DNA read from the CDR3 is TGTGCCAGTAGTATAGAAGGGTCCGAG. It translates to CASSIEGSE. The CDR3 as a whole reads CASSIEGSEQYF. This chain links TRBV19 with TRBJ2-7; D unresolved. The DNA ends 3 residues before the CDR3 does, and the rest of the CDR3 is filled in from the germline J gene. CDR1 is LNHDA and CDR2 is SQIVND in the germline V gene (reference sequence). This CDR3 is 12 amino acids long. Between the trimmed V and J ends, which lost 0 bases and 6 bases, there was a span of 6 bases.

This clone was recorded many times. The read stops 3 residues short of the end of the CDR3; the missing end is completed from the germline J gene. This rearrangement joins TRBV27 to TRBJ2-7, with D unresolved. V lost 5 bases and J lost 3, with 11 bases in between. Germline V gene data show CDR1 as MNHEY and CDR2 as SMNVEV (reference sequence). This CDR3 has 13 residues. CDR3 loop: CASSPAELYEQYF. Incomplete CDR3 DNA: TGTGCCAGCAGTCCCGCTGAACTCTACGAG.

This clone was counted many times. The read ends 3 residues shy of where the CDR3 ends; the end is completed using the germline J gene. This rearrangement joins TRBV19 to TRBJ2-7; no reliable D call. The CDR3 contains 12 residues. Germline V gene sequence: CDR1 LNHDA, CDR2 SQIVND (reference sequence). The germline V and J ends were trimmed by 2 bases and 6 bases, with 8 bases remaining between them. The CDR3 bases that were read are TGTGCCAGTAGTATAATCCCATCCGAG. This sequence encodes CASSIIPSE. The entire CDR3 sequence reads CASSIIPSEQYF.

The sample holds many counts of this clone. The sequenced fragment ends 3 residues before the CDR3 boundary, so the rest is inferred from the germline J gene. The chain couples TRBV5-1 to TRBJ1-2; 7 nucleotides agree with TRBD1. The CDR3 runs 16 residues. Trimming removed 4 bases from V and 3 bases from J; junction bases left unmatched: 12. CDR1 SGHRS and CDR2 YFSETQ come from the germline V gene. The CDR3 here is CASSPNRDSPDYGYTF. The sequenced part of the CDR3 DNA is TGCGCCAGCAGCCCAAACCGGGACAGCCCCGACTATGGC.

At least ten counts were recorded for this clone. The read is 3 residues too short to cover the CDR3 end, so that end is filled in from the germline J gene. This chain uses TRBV20-1 with TRBJ2-4, with TRBD2 as a possible D gene (6 bases). The CDR3 length is 16 residues. The germline gives CDR1 DFQATT, CDR2 SNEGSKA (reference sequence). The germline V and J ends were trimmed by 3 bases and 3 bases, with 18 bases remaining between them. The sequenced CDR3 bases are TGCAGTGCTAGCTCCATTGGGGTAGCGGACAAAAACATT. Translated: CSASSIGVADKNI. The whole CDR3 reads CSASSIGVADKNIQYF.

This clone was detected many times. The sequence runs out 3 residues before the end of the CDR3; the remainder is reconstructed from the germline J gene. The V and J genes are TRBV5-1 and TRBJ2-2; 7 bases align to TRBD1. The CDR3 spans 14 residues. J gave up 4 bases and V 2 bases, and 2 bases lay outside the gene matches. Germline V gene lookup returns CDR1 SGHRS and CDR2 YFSETQ. The sequenced part of the CDR3 DNA is TGCGCCAGCAGCTTTACAGGGGCCACCGGGGAG. Translating gives CASSFTGATGE. The whole CDR3 protein reads CASSFTGATGELFF.

This clone was seen ten or more times. Sequencing ends 3 residues short of the CDR3 end; the germline J gene provides the rest. The V gene is TRBV28, the J gene TRBJ1-2, with 7 positions matching TRBD1. Germline CDR1 is MDHEN and CDR2 is SYDVKM. The CDR3 is 14 residues long. V gave up 4 bases and J gave up 6 bases; unmatched junction bases: 8. The CDR3 protein is CASSSGQFDDGYTF. The part of the CDR3 DNA that was read is TGTGCCAGCAGTTCGGGACAGTTTGATGATGGC.

Many counts were recorded for this clone. CDR3 bases read: TGCGCCAGCAGCCTAAACTCCTTTAGGACAGGGGCTAACTCACCC. The encoded protein is CASSLNSFRTGANSP. The full CDR3 sequence reads CASSLNSFRTGANSPLHF. The V and J genes are TRBV5-1 and TRBJ1-6, with 9 nucleotides matching TRBD1. The CDR3 end lies 3 residues beyond the end of the read and is filled in from the germline J gene. The J segment lost 10 bases and the V segment lost 4 bases, leaving 18 bases of the junction unmatched. CDR3 length: 18 amino acids. Germline V gives CDR1 SGHRS, CDR2 YFSETQ.

The table lists this clone with many counts. The read is 3 residues too short to cover the CDR3 end, so that end is filled in from the germline J gene. The chain recombines TRBV12-3 or TRBV12-4 with TRBJ2-7; TRBD1 agrees at 8 bases. V trimming: 6 bases; J trimming: 2 bases; junction bases outside the gene matches: 9. The CDR3 has 15 amino acids. CDR3 protein: CASSPPTGVTYEQYF. The sequenced CDR3 bases are TGTGCCAGCAGCCCTCCGACAGGGGTGACCTACGAG.

This clone has at least ten counts. Incomplete CDR3 DNA: TGCGCCAGCAGCCGGGAAGGGACAGGGATTCGCGAG. Amino acids: CASSREGTGIRE. The CDR3 as a whole reads CASSREGTGIREQYF. V is TRBV5-1 and J is TRBJ2-7, with 9 bases identical to TRBD1. The read is 3 residues too short to cover the CDR3 end, so that end is filled in from the germline J gene. The CDR3 has 15 residues. V was clipped by 4 bases and J by 6 bases; unmatched bases: 11. In germline, CDR1 is SGHRS, CDR2 YFSETQ. Supplemented by reference TRBV5-1 and TRBJ2-7, the full variable domain reads KAGVTQTPRYLIKTRGQQVTLSCSPISGHRSVSWYQQTPGQGLQFLFEYFSETQRNKGNFPGRFSGRQFSNSRSEMNVSTLELGDSALYLCASSREGTGIREQYFGPGTRLTVT.

This clone was seen at least ten times. With the read ending 3 residues before the CDR3 end, the germline J gene is used to fill in that end. Other DNA sequences in the sample encode the same CDR3. This sequence joins TRBV9 and TRBJ1-5; no clear D. The CDR3 contains 14 residues. CDR1 SGDLS and CDR2 YYNGEE come from the germline V gene. The V and J ends lost 0 bases and 4 bases respectively, with 8 bases between them. The CDR3 sequence: CASSVGSGNQPQHF. The CDR3 DNA, read in part, is TGTGCCAGCAGCGTAGGTAGCGGTAATCAGCCC.

At least ten counts were recorded for this clone. The observed sequence ends 3 residues before the CDR3 terminus, with the missing tail filled in from the germline J gene. The chain uses TRBV4-2 and TRBJ2-7, with a weak D call TRBD1 (5 bases). The CDR3 totals 16 residues. The germline gives CDR1 LGHNA, CDR2 YNFKEQ. The V gene lost 2 bases and the J gene lost 0 bases, with 14 bases spanning the gap. CDR3 bases read: TGTGCCAGCAGCCAAAGAATAGGTGACAGCTCCTACGAG. Residues: CASSQRIGDSSYE. The CDR3 reads in full as CASSQRIGDSSYEQYF.

There are many counts of this clone. The read gets to within 3 residues of the CDR3 end, and the germline J gene fills in the rest. V gene TRBV7-2 combines with J gene TRBJ2-7; 7 bases fit TRBD1. J gave up 3 bases and V 6 bases, and 8 bases lay outside the gene matches. Germline loops: CDR1 SGHTA, CDR2 FQGNSA. The CDR3 has 14 residues. CDR3 bases read: TGTGCCAGCAGGGCCTCCGGACAGGTCTACGAG. It specifies CASRASGQVYE. The entire CDR3 sequence reads CASRASGQVYEQYF.

This clone occurred many times. The CDR3 is cut off 3 residues early in the read; its end comes from the germline J gene. The chain couples TRBV5-1 to TRBJ2-7, with TRBD1 matching over 10 bases. This CDR3 has 14 amino acids. Germline CDR1 and CDR2: SGHRS and YFSETQ. After removal of 5 bases from V and 2 bases from J, the junction contained 4 bases not matched to a gene. The CDR3 sequence: CASRSGQGTYEQYF. CDR3 DNA, as far as it was read: TGCGCCAGCAGGTCGGGACAGGGGACCTACGAG.

This clone was seen repeatedly, ten times or more. The CDR3 end lies 3 residues beyond the end of the read and is filled in from the germline J gene. The rearrangement links TRBV7-9 to TRBJ1-2; tentatively, D is TRBD1 (5 bases). Germline V lookup: CDR1 SEHNR, CDR2 FQNEAQ (reference sequence). The V end lost 1 base, the J end lost 2 bases, and 5 bases lay between the germline ends. The CDR3 has 13 amino acids. The DNA read from the CDR3 is TGTGCCAGCAGCTTAGGACAGAACTATGGC. Translating it yields CASSLGQNYG. The whole CDR3 reads CASSLGQNYGYTF.

The table lists this clone with many counts. The read stops 3 residues short of the end of the CDR3; the missing end is completed from the germline J gene. The chain uses TRBV5-1 and TRBJ1-1; no reliable D call. Germline V gene data show CDR1 as SGHRS and CDR2 as YFSETQ. Trimming cost V 4 bases and J 0 bases, with 10 bases left between them. The CDR3 is 14 amino acids. The CDR3 spells CASSPRALNTEAFF. The part of the CDR3 DNA that was read is TGCGCCAGCAGCCCGAGGGCTTTGAACACTGAA.

There are many counts of this clone. The read halts 3 residues ahead of the CDR3 end, with the missing end drawn from the germline J gene. The chain carries TRBV19 and TRBJ1-2; 8 bases agree with TRBD1. CDR1 and CDR2 (germline): LNHDA, SQIVND (reference sequence). The CDR3 length is 14 residues. The CDR3 here is CASSTPGGQDGYTF. The DNA read from the CDR3 is TGTGCCAGTAGTACGCCGGGGGGACAGGACGGC. Combining the CDR3 with reference TRBV19 and TRBJ1-2 gives the whole variable domain DGGITQSPKYLFRKEGQNVTLSCEQNLNHDAMYWYRQDPGQGLRLIYYSQIVNDFQKGDIAEGYSVSREKKESFPLTVTSAQKNPTAFYLCASSTPGGQDGYTFGSGTRLTVV.

This clone was seen at least ten times. The missing CDR3 end, 3 residues past where the read stops, is filled in from the germline J gene. V usage is TRBV7-9 and J usage is TRBJ1-6, with a tentative D call TRBD1 (5 bases). This CDR3 spans 15 amino acids. Germline V gene lookup returns CDR1 SEHNR and CDR2 FQNEAQ (reference sequence). Trimming left V 1 base short and J 7 bases short, with 11 bases between. The sequenced part of the CDR3 DNA is TGTGCCAGCAGCTTAGGATGGGCAGGGAATTCACCC. It is translated as CASSLGWAGNSP. The whole CDR3 region reads CASSLGWAGNSPLHF.

This clone has ten or more counts. The CDR3 goes on 3 residues after the read ends, and that part is filled in from the germline J gene. The rearrangement joins TRBV4-2 to TRBJ2-2, with 7 bases aligning to TRBD2. Germline assignment: CDR1 LGHNA and CDR2 YNFKEQ. Germline trimming cut 0 bases from V and 5 bases from J; bases unmatched to any gene: 6. This CDR3 comprises 16 residues. Partial CDR3 DNA: TGTGCCAGCAGCCAAGATTCGGCGGGAGAAACCGGGGAG. It codes for CASSQDSAGETGE. The entire CDR3 sequence reads CASSQDSAGETGELFF.

In this sample, this clone turned up many times. Coverage ceases 3 residues before the CDR3 finishes, and the germline J gene fills in the end. This chain connects TRBV19 to TRBJ1-2; unclear D gene. V dropped 7 bases and J dropped 5 bases, with 11 bases sitting between them. The CDR3 totals 12 residues. Germline V gene lookup returns CDR1 LNHDA and CDR2 SQIVND (reference sequence). Incomplete CDR3 DNA: TGTGCCAGTAAAGAGCGGCAGTATGGC. Translated: CASKERQYG. The complete CDR3 sequence is CASKERQYGYTF. The entire variable domain, with the rest obtained from reference TRBV19 and TRBJ1-2, is as follows: DGGITQSPKYLFRKEGQNVTLSCEQNLNHDAMYWYRQDPGQGLRLIYYSQIVNDFQKGDIAEGYSVSREKKESFPLTVTSAQKNPTAFYLCASKERQYGYTFGSGTRLTVV.

This clone was recorded at least ten times. The read falls 3 residues short of the CDR3 end, and the missing part is taken from the germline J gene. This sequence joins TRBV7-2 and TRBJ2-5; D possibly corresponds to TRBD1 (6 bases). V shed 5 bases and J shed 4 bases, with 17 bases lying between them. The germline V gene encodes CDR1 SGHTA and CDR2 FQGNSA. The CDR3 runs 15 residues. The DNA read from the CDR3 is TGTGCCAGCAGCCACGGGACATTCAGAGGAGAGACC. It is translated as CASSHGTFRGET. In full, the CDR3 reads CASSHGTFRGETQYF.

This clone showed up many times. The read comes to an end 3 residues before the CDR3 does, leaving the germline J gene to fill in the end. V usage is TRBV5-4 and J usage is TRBJ2-2; D is perhaps TRBD1 (5 bases). Trimming removed 3 bases from V and 9 bases from J, with 12 bases in between. The V gene's germline CDR1 is SGHNT and CDR2 YYREEE (reference sequence). This CDR3 has 13 amino acids. The CDR3 spells CASSSGPTRELFF. The DNA read from the CDR3 is TGTGCCAGCAGCTCAGGGCCCACAAGGGAG.

There are many counts of this clone. Read sequence stops 3 residues before the CDR3 end, and the germline J gene provides the missing end. The rearrangement uses TRBV20-1 and TRBJ2-7, with D possibly being TRBD1 (6 bases). The CDR3 spans 13 residues. CDR1 is DFQATT and CDR2 is SNEGSKA in the germline V gene (reference sequence). CDR3: CRAGAISSYEQYF. The part of the CDR3 DNA that was read is TGCAGGGCAGGGGCGATTAGCTCCTACGAG.

This clone has a count of ten or more. The sequence runs out 3 residues before the end of the CDR3; the remainder is reconstructed from the germline J gene. This rearrangement joins TRBV27 to TRBJ1-2; 10 nucleotides agree with TRBD1. V shed 3 bases and J 7 bases; nucleotides not matched to a gene: 2. Germline V gives CDR1 MNHEY, CDR2 SMNVEV (reference sequence). There are 13 residues in the CDR3. The part of the CDR3 DNA that was read is TGTGCCAGCAGTTTGGACAGGGGGAGTGGC. As protein: CASSLDRGSG. The full-length CDR3 reads as CASSLDRGSGYTF.

This clone was counted at least ten times. The read ends 3 residues shy of where the CDR3 ends; the end is completed using the germline J gene. This rearrangement joins TRBV28 to TRBJ2-1, with 11 positions matching TRBD2. Germline lookup yields CDR1 MDHEN and CDR2 SYDVKM. V trimming: 8 bases; J trimming: 0 bases; junction bases outside the gene matches: 3. CDR3 length equals 15 residues. The covered CDR3 bases are TGTGCCAGCTCTAGCGGGAGGTTCTCCTACAATGAG. Translation: CASSSGRFSYNE. The CDR3 reads in full as CASSSGRFSYNEQFF.